This T cell receptor beta chain was recovered during a study of early T cells in non-severe SARS-CoV-2 infection. V was pared by 6 bases and J by 7 bases, with 18 bases between. This CDR3 contains 15 residues. Germline V gives CDR1 LGHDT, CDR2 YNNKEL (reference sequence). Individual cDNA molecules received unique molecular identifiers. One entry per CDR3 protein results from TCRdb running MiXCR on the 5' RACE reads. The sample holds approximately 75,000 distinct CDR3 sequences, 13% to 15% seen once. Points from the study as a whole: Database matching using VDJdb favored anti-spike CD8 responses, with private and CD4 specificities left missing.

Note on this clonotype: Antigen specificity is unknown.

This specimen consisted of whole blood, obtained at baseline. The chain carries TRBV3-1 and TRBJ2-2; no clear D gene. The source is an adult who was a healthcare worker with PCR-confirmed SARS-CoV-2 infection or an uninfected control (not recorded which). CDR3 amino acids: CASSLNEGSYGELFF. CDR3 DNA: TGTGCCAGCAGTTTAAACGAAGGTTCTTACGGGGAGCTGTTTTTT. Complete variable domain (other parts from reference TRBV3-1 and TRBJ2-2): DTAVSQTPKYLVTQMGNDKSIKCEQNLGHDTMYWYKQDSKKFLKIMFSYNNKELIINETVPNRFSPKSPDKAHLNLHINSLELGDSAVYFCASSLNEGSYGELFFGEGSRLTVL.